The 24 T cell receptor beta chains presented below share a single source sample, sequenced in a study of blood T cell repertoires in COVID-19. TCRdb's copy holds only in-frame clones and misses some; the assay was immunoSEQ multiplex PCR. The sample lists about 170,000 clones; approximately 91% were seen once. The specimen sequenced was peripheral blood. The receptors come from a man aged 18 to 30 with COVID-19, enrolled during active disease.

The chain employs TRBV18 and TRBJ2-2, with a tentative D call TRBD1 (6 bases). CDR1 and CDR2 from the germline V gene are KGHSH and LQKENI. Trimming stripped 4 bases from V and 8 bases from J, with 11 bases between. This CDR3 is built from 13 residues. The CDR3 nucleotides read TGTGCCAGCTCACTTGGGACACCTGGGGAGCTGTTTTTT. It is translated as CASSLGTPGELFF.

The CDR3 DNA is TGTGCCAGCAGTTTAACAGGTGTCTATGGCTACACCTTC. Its translation is CASSLTGVYGYTF. V is TRBV27 and J is TRBJ1-2; a weak D match, TRBD1 (5 bases). Germline V gives CDR1 MNHEY, CDR2 SMNVEV (reference sequence). The CDR3 extends over 13 amino acids. The ends were cut back, 2 bases at V and 4 bases at J, with 8 bases in the middle.

The chain carries TRBV10-3 and TRBJ2-7; D is perhaps TRBD2 (5 bases). CDR3 length: 14 residues. From germline, CDR1 is ENHRY and CDR2 SYGVKD. V lost 2 bases, J lost 2 bases, and 10 bases lay in between. CDR3 in amino acids: CAISEDGEAYEQYF. CDR3 coding DNA: TGTGCCATCAGTGAGGACGGGGAAGCCTACGAGCAGTACTTC.

V and J are TRBV2 and TRBJ2-7, with 7 bases fitting TRBD1. J was trimmed by 0 bases and V by 6 bases; bases with no gene match: 8. CDR1 is SNHLY and CDR2 is FYNNEI in the germline V gene. This CDR3 contains 15 residues. CDR3 residues: CASRSGQVLSYEQYF. The CDR3 coding sequence is TGTGCCAGCAGATCCGGACAGGTCCTCTCCTACGAGCAGTACTTC.

The chain combines TRBV7-9 with TRBJ2-2; D is perhaps TRBD2 (6 bases). The V end was cut by 5 bases, the J end by 5 bases, with 12 bases between. CDR1 is SEHNR, CDR2 FQNEAQ, per germline (reference sequence). CDR3 length: 14 residues. CDR3 coding DNA: TGTGCCAGCAGCGAGACTAGTTGGACCGGGGAGCTGTTTTTT. It is translated as CASSETSWTGELFF.

The chain carries TRBV4-1 and TRBJ1-5; 8 bases align to TRBD1. The CDR3 loop spans 15 amino acids. V was clipped by 4 bases and J by 2 bases; unmatched bases: 4. Per the germline V gene, CDR1 is MGHRA and CDR2 is YSYEKL. The CDR3 DNA is TGCGCCAGCAGCCTCTCGGGACAGGGCAATCAGCCCCAGCATTTT. Amino acid sequence: CASSLSGQGNQPQHF.

The J gene is TRBJ1-2, the V gene TRBV6-5; D is possibly TRBD1 (6 bases). CDR3 length equals 16 residues. V was cut by 0 bases and J by 4 bases, with 15 bases left in between. Germline V gene lookup returns CDR1 MNHEY and CDR2 SVGAGI. The CDR3 sequence: CASSYSPDRNIYGYTF. The CDR3, as DNA: TGTGCCAGCAGTTACTCCCCCGACAGGAATATCTATGGCTACACCTTC.

The rearrangement joins TRBV6-6 to TRBJ1-1; the match to TRBD1 covers 9 bases. J was trimmed by 5 bases and V by 7 bases; bases with no gene match: 11. The CDR3 spans 15 residues. CDR1 and CDR2 from the germline V gene are MNHNY and SVGAGI (reference sequence). The CDR3 loop is CASIYGVDRGTEAFF. CDR3 bases: TGTGCCAGCATCTACGGGGTTGACAGGGGGACTGAAGCTTTCTTT.

The chain uses TRBV2 and TRBJ2-1; D unclear. The CDR3 runs 15 residues. Germline CDR1 reads SNHLY; CDR2 reads FYNNEI. V was pared by 0 bases and J by 6 bases, with 12 bases between. CDR3 nucleotides: TGTGCCAGCAGTGAAGCGATCCACGCGCGCAATGAGCAGTTCTTC. Encoded protein: CASSEAIHARNEQFF.

This chain joins TRBV2 and TRBJ2-7; 7 nucleotides align to TRBD2. Looked up from germline, CDR1 is SNHLY and CDR2 is FYNNEI. The CDR3 length is 13 residues. After removal of 7 bases from V and 6 bases from J, the junction contained 9 bases not matched to a gene. The DNA for the CDR3 is TGTGCCAGCAATCGGCAGGGAGGGCTCGAGCAGTACTTC. It codes for CASNRQGGLEQYF.

The chain employs TRBV7-9 and TRBJ2-7, with D possibly matching TRBD2 (5 bases). Germline CDR1 is SEHNR and CDR2 is FQNEAQ (reference sequence). This CDR3 contains 16 residues. V was trimmed by 5 bases and J by 4 bases, leaving 21 bases between them. The CDR3 reads CASSIGSGSRYYEQYF. The CDR3 DNA reads as TGTGCCAGCAGCATCGGTTCGGGGTCTCGTTATTACGAGCAGTACTTC.

The gene calls are TRBV4-1 and TRBJ2-7; D possibly corresponds to TRBD2 (5 bases). Germline-derived CDR1 and CDR2 are MGHRA and YSYEKL. The germline V and J ends were trimmed by 4 bases and 4 bases, with 11 bases remaining between them. The CDR3 runs 13 residues. Here the CDR3 reads CASSRPGDYEQYF. The CDR3 DNA is TGCGCCAGCAGCCGCCCCGGGGATTACGAGCAGTACTTC.

The CDR3 here is CASSPQAGQALGYTF. CDR3 DNA: TGTGCCAGCAGCCCGCAAGCCGGACAGGCCTTAGGCTACACCTTC. The gene calls are TRBV16 and TRBJ1-2, with 7 bases that match TRBD1. This CDR3 contains 15 residues. Trimming at V came to 4 bases and at J to 8 bases, leaving 13 bases not matched to a gene. CDR1 is KGHSY, CDR2 FQNENV, per germline.

The gene calls are TRBV24-1 and TRBJ2-3; 11 bases match TRBD2. Germline CDR1 reads KGHDR; CDR2 reads SFDVKD. The CDR3 covers 16 residues. The junction had 8 bases not matched to a gene; V was cut back by 4 bases and J by 6 bases. CDR3 region: CATSDPTSGAQDTQYF. In nucleotides, the CDR3 is TGTGCCACCAGTGACCCGACTAGCGGGGCGCAGGATACGCAGTATTTT.

J is TRBJ2-3 and V is TRBV7-3; 9 nucleotides agree with TRBD2. CDR3 size: 17 residues. Germline lookup yields CDR1 SGHTA and CDR2 FQGTGA. With V trimmed by 0 bases and J by 3 bases, 7 bases remained unmatched. As DNA, the CDR3 is TGTGCCAGCAGCTTAACACCCTTTGCGGGAGGGACAGATACGCAGTATTTT. Protein product: CASSLTPFAGGTDTQYF. Full variable domain (missing parts from reference TRBV7-3 and TRBJ2-3): GAGVSQTPSNKVTEKGKYVELRCDPISGHTALYWYRQSLGQGPEFLIYFQGTGAADDSGLPNDRFFAVRPEGSVSTLKIQRTERGDSAVYLCASSLTPFAGGTDTQYFGPGTRLTVL.

V and J are TRBV28 and TRBJ2-7; 7 bases map to TRBD2. CDR1 is MDHEN, CDR2 SYDVKM, per germline. V dropped 6 bases and J dropped 6; count of bases not matched to a gene: 8. The CDR3 is 13 amino acids. CDR3 region: CASSLGLAAEQYF. The CDR3 bases are TGTGCCAGCAGCCTCGGGCTAGCGGCCGAGCAGTACTTC.

The CDR3 nucleotides read TGTGCCAGCAGCCGCGGTTTTTTTGGGAGGGGCACAGATACGCAGTATTTT. Protein: CASSRGFFGRGTDTQYF. This chain connects TRBV7-2 to TRBJ2-3; 7 bases agree with TRBD2. Germline lookup yields CDR1 SGHTA and CDR2 FQGNSA. J was trimmed by 1 base and V by 5 bases; bases with no gene match: 12. The CDR3 is 17 residues long.

The chain recombines TRBV9 with TRBJ1-5, with D possibly TRBD1 on 6 matching bases. V lost 3 bases to trimming and J lost 1 base, with 11 bases between them. CDR1 and CDR2 from the germline V gene are SGDLS and YYNGEE. This CDR3 is 15 amino acids long. This CDR3 reads CASSARGGSNQPQHF. CDR3 DNA: TGTGCCAGCAGCGCCCGTGGGGGCAGCAATCAGCCCCAGCATTTT.

This chain connects TRBV15 to TRBJ2-2, with 7 bases that match TRBD1. V lost 0 bases, J lost 0 bases, and 4 bases stayed unmatched. This CDR3 has 17 residues. The germline V gene encodes CDR1 LNHNV and CDR2 YYDKDF (reference sequence). In nucleotides, the CDR3 is TGTGCCACCAGCAGAGAGGTGCAGGGGGCGAACACCGGGGAGCTGTTTTTT. It yields the protein CATSREVQGANTGELFF.

The chain links TRBV28 to TRBJ2-1, with 12 bases fitting TRBD2. Losses at the gene ends were 7 bases for V and 4 bases for J; bases not matched to a gene: 2. This CDR3 is 14 amino acids long. Germline CDR1 reads MDHEN; CDR2 reads SYDVKM. In nucleotides, the CDR3 is TGTGCCAGCACCGGACTAGCGGGGTACAATGAGCAGTTCTTC. This gives the protein CASTGLAGYNEQFF.

V usage is TRBV28 and J usage is TRBJ2-1; 12 bases line up with TRBD2. J lost 7 bases, V lost 11 bases, and 6 bases had no gene match. Germline loops: CDR1 MDHEN, CDR2 SYDVKM. This CDR3 has 13 residues. CDR3 region: CAGRTSGNNEQFF. In nucleotides, the CDR3 is TGTGCCGGACGGACTAGCGGGAATAATGAGCAGTTCTTC.

The rearrangement joins TRBV30 to TRBJ2-7; no reliable D call. The germline gives CDR1 GTSNPN, CDR2 SVGIG (reference sequence). The CDR3 covers 12 residues. V gave up 0 bases and J gave up 0 bases, with 3 bases separating them. The CDR3 region has the DNA TGTGCCTGGAGTGTACTCTCCTACGAGCAGTACTTC. This codes for CAWSVLSYEQYF. The full variable domain, rest sourced from reference TRBV30 and TRBJ2-7, is SQTIHQWPATLVQPVGSPLSLECTVEGTSNPNLYWYRQAAGRGLQLLFYSVGIGQISSEVPQNLSASRPQDRQFILSSKKLLLSDSGFYLCAWSVLSYEQYFGPGTRLTVT.

The chain is built from TRBV7-3 and TRBJ2-1, with TRBD1 matching 10 bases. J gave up 5 bases and V 5 bases, and 6 bases lay outside the gene matches. Germline V lookup: CDR1 SGHTA, CDR2 FQGTGA. This CDR3 is built from 15 residues. The CDR3 spells CASSVDRGRDNEQFF. For the CDR3, the DNA is TGTGCCAGCAGCGTCGACAGGGGGCGCGACAATGAGCAGTTCTTC.

The count of this clone is one. The V gene is TRBV29-1, the J gene TRBJ1-1; possible D gene TRBD1, 6 bases. The CDR3 is made up of 13 amino acids. Germline CDR1 reads SQVTM; CDR2 reads ANQGSEA. Trimming left V 5 bases short and J 8 bases short, with 18 bases between. The CDR3 protein is CSVQQRIGGEAFF. Here the CDR3 DNA reads TGCAGCGTTCAACAGAGGATTGGGGGCGAAGCTTTCTTT. The full variable domain, completed using reference TRBV29-1 and TRBJ1-1, is SAVISQKPSRDICQRGTSLTIQCQVDSQVTMMFWYRQQPGQSLTLIATANQGSEATYESGFVIDKFPISRPNLTFSTLTVSNMSPEDSSIYLCSVQQRIGGEAFFGQGTRLTVV.